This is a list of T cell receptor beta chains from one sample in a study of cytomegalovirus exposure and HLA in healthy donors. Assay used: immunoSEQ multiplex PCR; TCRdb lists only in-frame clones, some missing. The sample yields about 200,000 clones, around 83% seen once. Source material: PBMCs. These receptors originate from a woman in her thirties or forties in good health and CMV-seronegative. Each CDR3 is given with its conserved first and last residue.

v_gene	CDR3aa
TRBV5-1	CASSPEVDNDFGHEQFF
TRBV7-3	CASSSGHPYNEQFF
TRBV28	CASSLIDGTLGPYEQYF
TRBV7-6	CASSPVSGGRYEQYF
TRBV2	CASSEGQGARETQYF
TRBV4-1	CASSPLVTVNTEAFF
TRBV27	CASSPRTGRSTEAFF
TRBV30	CAWSDEGLAGGSGANVLTF
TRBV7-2	CASHPRRGESQYF
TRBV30	CAWRGQGGQPQHF
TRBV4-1	CASSQDGSGKTYEQYF
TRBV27	CASSLVATGLTEAFF
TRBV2	CASSAGSQQPQHF
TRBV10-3	CAITGGRNEQFF